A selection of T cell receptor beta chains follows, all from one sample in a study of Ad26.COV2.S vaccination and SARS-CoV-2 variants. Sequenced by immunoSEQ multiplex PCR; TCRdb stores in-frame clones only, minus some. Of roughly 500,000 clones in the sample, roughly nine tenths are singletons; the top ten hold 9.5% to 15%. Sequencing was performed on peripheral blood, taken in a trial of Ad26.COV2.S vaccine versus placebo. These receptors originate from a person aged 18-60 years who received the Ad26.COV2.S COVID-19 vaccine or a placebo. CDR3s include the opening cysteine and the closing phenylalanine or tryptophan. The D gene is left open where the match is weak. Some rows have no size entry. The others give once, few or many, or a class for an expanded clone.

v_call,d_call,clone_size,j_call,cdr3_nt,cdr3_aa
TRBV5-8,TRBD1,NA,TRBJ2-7,TGTGCCAGAGGCGATAGGGGGCCCTACGAGCAGTACTTC,CARGDRGPYEQYF
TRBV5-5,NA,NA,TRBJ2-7,TGTGCCAGCAGCTTGGTCCCCGCGGGCCAGGACTCCTACGAGCAGTACTTC,CASSLVPAGQDSYEQYF
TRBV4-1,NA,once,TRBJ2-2,TGCGCCAGCAGCCAAGATCGGCGGACCACCGGGGAGCTGTTTTTT,CASSQDRRTTGELFF
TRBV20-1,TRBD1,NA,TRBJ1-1,TGCAGTGCTAGTGCGGACAGGGGCACTGAAGCTTTCTTT,CSASADRGTEAFF
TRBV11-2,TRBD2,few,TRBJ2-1,TGTGCCAGCAGCTTATCGACCCCCGGGACTAGCGGCCACAATGAGCAGTTCTTC,CASSLSTPGTSGHNEQFF
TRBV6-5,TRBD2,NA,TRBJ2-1,TGTGCCAGCAGGGAGGGACTAGTAGTCCATGAGCAGTTCTTC,CASREGLVVHEQFF
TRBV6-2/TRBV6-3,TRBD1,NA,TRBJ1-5,TGTGCCAGCAGTTACTCGGGACAGGGCCAGCCCCAGCATTTT,CASSYSGQGQPQHF
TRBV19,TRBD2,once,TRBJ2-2,TGTGCCATTTCGGGACTAGCGGGAGGGCCCGTCGGGGAGCTGTTTTTT,CAISGLAGGPVGELFF
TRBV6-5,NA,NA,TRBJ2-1,TGTGCCAGCAGTTCAGCGCGGACCGACTCCTACAATGAGCAGTTCTTC,CASSSARTDSYNEQFF
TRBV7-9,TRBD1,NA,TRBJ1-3,TGTGCCAGCAGCTTAGATGCAGGGGGCAGCGGTGGAGGAAACACCATATATTTT,CASSLDAGGSGGGNTIYF
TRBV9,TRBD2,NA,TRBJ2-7,TGTGCCAGCAGCGTAGGGGCGAGTAGCGGGAGCCACGAGCAGTACTTC,CASSVGASSGSHEQYF